Below, 28 T cell receptor beta chains from the same sample are listed, as sequenced in a study of blood T cell repertoires in COVID-19. Sequenced by immunoSEQ multiplex PCR; TCRdb stores in-frame clones only, minus some. Among 100,000 to 150,000 clones listed, about 74% were seen once. Sequenced input: peripheral blood. These receptors were collected from a man in his 60s with acute or convalescent COVID-19.

The V gene is TRBV3-1 (or the pseudogene TRBV3-2), the J gene TRBJ1-1, with TRBD1 matching over 8 bases. With V trimmed by 6 bases and J by 4 bases, 7 bases remained unmatched. Germline V CDR1 and CDR2: LGHDT, YNNKEL (reference sequence). The CDR3 contains 14 residues. The CDR3 sequence is CASRLQGAGTEAFF. In DNA form, the CDR3 reads TGTGCCAGCAGACTCCAGGGGGCAGGCACTGAAGCTTTCTTT.

This clone has more than one count but fewer than ten. This chain links TRBV14 with TRBJ2-2, with D uncertain. Germline V gene sequence: CDR1 SGHDN, CDR2 FVKESK. This CDR3 comprises 16 residues. Trimming took 2 bases from V and 0 from J, leaving 10 bases between them. CDR3 bases: TGTGCCAGCAGCCAACAAACGGTAGCGAACACCGGGGAGCTGTTTTTT. As protein: CASSQQTVANTGELFF.

This clone has more than one count but fewer than ten. V is TRBV24-1 and J is TRBJ1-2; tentative D call: TRBD1 (5 bases). The V gene's germline CDR1 is KGHDR and CDR2 SFDVKD. The CDR3 totals 14 residues. V dropped 2 bases and J dropped 5 bases, with 11 bases sitting between them. In DNA form, the CDR3 reads TGTGCCACCAGTGATTCCGGGACTTATTATGGCTACACCTTC. Translation: CATSDSGTYYGYTF.

This chain uses TRBV30 with TRBJ2-2; weak D call: TRBD2 (6 bases). From germline, CDR1 is GTSNPN and CDR2 SVGIG (reference sequence). The ends were cut back, 2 bases at V and 8 bases at J, with 12 bases in the middle. CDR3 length: 13 amino acids. In nucleotides, the CDR3 is TGTGCCTGGAGTCGCGGGGAGATGGGGGAGCTGTTTTTT. Its protein is CAWSRGEMGELFF.

This chain links TRBV6-2 or TRBV6-3 with TRBJ2-7; 13 bases agree with TRBD2. This CDR3 spans 16 amino acids. Germline values: CDR1 MNHEY, CDR2 SVGEGT. The J segment lost 7 bases and the V segment lost 5 bases, leaving 11 bases of the junction unmatched. CDR3 amino acids: CASSVGLAGVVTEQYF. The CDR3 nucleotides are TGTGCCAGCAGTGTCGGACTAGCGGGAGTTGTTACTGAGCAGTACTTC.

The sample holds a few counts of this clone. This chain links TRBV10-2 with TRBJ1-1, with a tentative D call TRBD1 (6 bases). This CDR3 has 11 amino acids. V lost 6 bases to trimming and J lost 7 bases, with 9 bases between them. The germline V gene encodes CDR1 WSHSY and CDR2 SAAADI. CDR3 in amino acids: CASSDRFEAFF. The CDR3 DNA reads as TGCGCCAGCAGCGACAGGTTTGAAGCTTTCTTT.

The chain couples TRBV21-1 to TRBJ2-6; no check of the table's D call, TRBD1, against the DNA was made. TRBV21-1 is a pseudogene. The CDR3 totals 17 residues. The CDR3, as DNA: TGTGCCACCAAACCGGGGGGACAGGGTAATGGGGCCAACGTCCTGACTTTC. As protein: CATKPGGQGNGANVLTF.

J is TRBJ1-2 and V is TRBV10-3; D remains unclear. V shed 3 bases and J shed 4 bases, with 9 bases lying between them. From germline, CDR1 is ENHRY and CDR2 SYGVKD. The CDR3 extends over 13 amino acids. CDR3 bases: TGTGCCATCAGTGACGCCTTCAGCTATGGCTACACCTTC. It is translated as CAISDAFSYGYTF.

The gene calls are TRBV3-1 (or the pseudogene TRBV3-2) and TRBJ2-7; TRBD1 matches at 11 bases. CDR3 length equals 14 residues. The V gene end was trimmed by 3 bases and the J gene end by 7 bases; junction bases not matched to a gene: 5. Germline values: CDR1 LGHDT, CDR2 YNNKEL (reference sequence). CDR3 protein: CASSQDRGRREQYF. The CDR3 DNA follows: TGTGCCAGCAGCCAGGACAGGGGGCGACGGGAGCAGTACTTC.

The genes are TRBV5-6 and TRBJ2-1, with TRBD2 as a possible D gene (5 bases). This CDR3 is 13 amino acids long. V lost 5 bases and J 3 bases, leaving 9 bases between the germline ends. Germline assignment: CDR1 SGHDT and CDR2 YYEEEE. The CDR3 loop reads CASSPGLYNEQFF. CDR3 nucleotide sequence: TGTGCCAGCAGTCCAGGACTCTACAATGAGCAGTTCTTC. Variable domain in full (rest from reference TRBV5-6 and TRBJ2-1): DAGVTQSPTHLIKTRGQQVTLRCSPKSGHDTVSWYQQALGQGPQFIFQYYEEEERQRGNFPDRFSGHQFPNYSSELNVNALLLGDSALYLCASSPGLYNEQFFGPGTRLTVL.

A few counts support this clone. V is TRBV30 and J is TRBJ2-3; D is unclear. The CDR3 contains 11 residues. Germline loops: CDR1 GTSNPN, CDR2 SVGIG (reference sequence). The germline V and J ends were trimmed by 0 bases and 5 bases, with 3 bases remaining between them. The CDR3 is CAWSVQDTQYF. CDR3 sequence (DNA): TGTGCCTGGAGTGTACAAGATACGCAGTATTTT.

This clone was picked up one time. The chain couples TRBV7-3 to TRBJ2-3, with TRBD2 matching 8 bases. Losses at the gene ends were 5 bases for V and 2 bases for J; bases not matched to a gene: 12. The germline gives CDR1 SGHTA, CDR2 FQGTGA. The CDR3 sequence is 17 residues long. The CDR3 DNA reads TGTGCCAGCAGCGCTAGGCCCAGCGGGGGCGTCACAGATACGCAGTATTTT. Translated, it gives CASSARPSGGVTDTQYF.

This chain uses TRBV3-1 (or the pseudogene TRBV3-2) with TRBJ1-1; 7 bases fit TRBD1. The CDR3 runs 13 residues. Germline V CDR1 and CDR2: LGHDT, YNNKEL (reference sequence). V lost 8 bases, J lost 0 bases, and 3 bases stayed unmatched. The CDR3 bases are TGTGCCAGCGGGACAGAGATGAACACTGAAGCTTTCTTT. Translated, it gives CASGTEMNTEAFF.

This rearrangement joins TRBV18 to TRBJ2-2; no clear D gene. This CDR3 contains 15 residues. Germline-derived CDR1 and CDR2 are KGHSH and LQKENI. V dropped 4 bases and J dropped 6 bases, with 15 bases sitting between them. CDR3 sequence: CASSLEQLEAGELFF. CDR3 bases: TGTGCCAGCTCACTTGAACAACTTGAGGCCGGGGAGCTGTTTTTT.

The chain employs TRBV4-2 and TRBJ1-2; D is undetermined. CDR1 is LGHNA, CDR2 YNFKEQ, per germline. The V gene lost 1 base and the J gene lost 5 bases, with 14 bases spanning the gap. CDR3 length equals 15 residues. DNA of the CDR3: TGTGCCAGCAGCCAAGGACGACAAGGAGGTTATGGCTACACCTTC. Amino acids: CASSQGRQGGYGYTF.

This clone was seen a single time. In nucleotides, the CDR3 is TGTGCCAGCAGCTTAGTGTACAGGAGACAAGAGACCCAGTACTTC. Translation gives CASSLVYRRQETQYF. V gene TRBV7-9 combines with J gene TRBJ2-5, with D perhaps TRBD1 (5 bases). V lost 1 base, J lost 2 bases, and 11 bases lay in between. CDR3 length: 15 amino acids. The germline V gene has CDR1 SEHNR and CDR2 FQNEAQ (reference sequence).

The V and J genes are TRBV24-1 and TRBJ1-2; 9 positions match TRBD1. The CDR3 spans 13 residues. The ends lost 7 bases at V and 9 bases at J; junction bases unmatched: 8. Germline V gives CDR1 KGHDR, CDR2 SFDVKD. CDR3 nucleotides: TGTGCCACCAGGCCGGGACAGGGTATTTGCTACACCTTC. Its translation: CATRPGQGICYTF.

CDR3 region: CSASSRNEQFF. The CDR3 nucleotides are TGCAGTGCCAGTTCGAGGAATGAGCAGTTCTTC. The chain has TRBV20-1 and TRBJ2-1; D remains ambiguous. The CDR3 runs to 11 residues. Trimming took 6 bases from V and 7 from J, leaving 10 bases between them. The germline V gene encodes CDR1 DFQATT and CDR2 SNEGSKA (reference sequence).

Points on this clone: Relative to the germline gene, one junction end is altered; a read error may explain this. The CDR3 coding sequence is TGTGCCAGCAGCGAAGACAGGGGCCAGCAAGAGACCCAGTACTTC. The encoded protein is CASSEDRGQQETQYF. The rearrangement joins TRBV2 to TRBJ2-5, with 8 bases identical to TRBD1. From germline, CDR1 is SNHLY and CDR2 FYNNEI. This CDR3 is 15 amino acids long. The full variable domain, with the rest looked up from reference TRBV2 and TRBJ2-5, is EPEVTQTPSHQVTQMGQEVILRCVPISNHLYFYWYRQILGQKVEFLVSFYNNEISEKSEIFDDQFSVERPDGSNFTLKIRSTKLEDSAMYFCASSEDRGQQETQYFGPGTRLLVL.

This clone was picked up one time. The V gene is TRBV9, the J gene TRBJ2-3; tentatively, D is TRBD1 (6 bases). The germline V gene encodes CDR1 SGDLS and CDR2 YYNGEE. This CDR3 region has 15 residues. V lost 3 bases, J lost 0 bases, and 11 bases lay in between. The CDR3 protein is CASSASGHSTDTQYF. CDR3 coding DNA: TGTGCCAGCAGCGCCTCGGGACACAGCACAGATACGCAGTATTTT.

The chain uses TRBV5-1 and TRBJ1-1, with 8 bases lining up with TRBD1. Germline assignment: CDR1 SGHRS and CDR2 YFSETQ. V shed 4 bases, J shed 4 bases, and the junction held 6 bases outside the gene matches. This CDR3 has 14 amino acids. The CDR3 loop is CASSPGQGGTEAFF. The CDR3 DNA reads as TGCGCCAGCAGCCCCGGACAGGGAGGCACTGAAGCTTTCTTT.

The V call is TRBV5-8, the J call TRBJ1-1, with 10 positions matching TRBD1. J was trimmed by 2 bases and V by 3 bases; bases with no gene match: 4. The length of the CDR3 is 15 residues. CDR1 is SGHTS and CDR2 is YDEGEE in the germline V gene. The CDR3 DNA follows: TGTGCCAGCAGCTCCAGGACAGGGGGTAACACTGAAGCTTTCTTT. Translation gives CASSSRTGGNTEAFF.

J is TRBJ2-7 and V is TRBV7-3, with D possibly TRBD2 on 5 matching bases. Germline CDR1 SGHTA, CDR2 FQGTGA. Trimming removed 2 bases from V and 5 bases from J, with 22 bases in between. The CDR3 has 17 amino acids. The CDR3 here is CASSLDGERLRRHEQYF. The CDR3 DNA reads as TGTGCCAGCAGCTTAGACGGGGAGCGATTAAGGCGGCACGAGCAGTACTTC.

The V gene is TRBV9, the J gene TRBJ2-1; 7 bases align to TRBD2. Trimming cost V 3 bases and J 7 bases; bases outside gene matches: 10. CDR3 size: 15 residues. CDR1 is SGDLS, CDR2 YYNGEE, per germline. As DNA, the CDR3 is TGTGCCAGCAGCGCCCTCCCCAGCGGGATAAATGAGCAGTTCTTC. Translating it yields CASSALPSGINEQFF.

The chain joins TRBV19 to TRBJ2-1, with TRBD1 matching over 9 bases. The CDR3 spans 13 residues. Unmatched junction bases numbered 4, after V lost 7 bases and J lost 6 bases. Per germline, CDR1 LNHDA and CDR2 SQIVND (reference sequence). CDR3 protein: CASNDRGINEQFF. DNA for the CDR3: TGTGCCAGTAACGACAGGGGGATCAATGAGCAGTTCTTC.

The chain combines TRBV30 with TRBJ2-3, with 14 bases aligning to TRBD2. This CDR3 is 15 amino acids long. Per germline, CDR1 GTSNPN and CDR2 SVGIG (reference sequence). Losses at the gene ends were 5 bases for V and 4 bases for J; bases not matched to a gene: 5. CDR3 sequence: CAWALGLAGADTQYF. CDR3 DNA sequence: TGTGCCTGGGCCCTGGGACTAGCGGGGGCAGATACGCAGTATTTT.

The chain carries TRBV6-6 and TRBJ1-4; D is unresolved. The CDR3 has 15 residues. The germline V gene encodes CDR1 MNHNY and CDR2 SVGAGI (reference sequence). V dropped 6 bases and J dropped 0 bases, with 11 bases sitting between them. The CDR3 nucleotides read TGTGCCAGCAGAGAGGCGGTTTCAACTAATGAAAAACTGTTTTTT. This encodes CASREAVSTNEKLFF.

This chain joins TRBV5-6 and TRBJ2-4; maybe TRBD1 (6 bases). The CDR3 contains 15 residues. V gave up 4 bases and J gave up 0 bases, with 11 bases separating them. The germline V gene has CDR1 SGHDT and CDR2 YYEEEE. CDR3 residues: CASSLGQLAKNIQYF. CDR3 sequence (DNA): TGTGCCAGCAGCCTAGGACAGCTAGCCAAAAACATTCAGTACTTC.